The rows below give T cell receptor beta chains drawn from one sample of a study of cytomegalovirus exposure and HLA in healthy donors. Here immunoSEQ multiplex PCR was the method, and the copy in TCRdb shows in-frame clones only, minus some. The sample records 250,000 to 350,000 clones, more than 80% being singletons. Source material: PBMCs. Source of these receptors: a man aged 35 to 55 in good health and CMV-seropositive. The CDR3 runs from the conserved cysteine through the conserved F or W. Fields, in order: clone size, D gene, V gene, J gene, CDR3 DNA, CDR3 protein. D genes are given only for firm matches. Size values are once, few and many counts, or a class for expanded clones, and some rows have none.

>NA|NA|TRBV6-6|TRBJ1-1
TGTGCCAGCAGTTACCCCGGGCAGGGGAACACTGAAGCTTTCTTT
CASSYPGQGNTEAFF
>NA|TRBD1|TRBV4-1|TRBJ1-2
TGCGCCAGCAGCCAAGTACGACAGGGGGCGGTCTATCGTGGCTACACCTTC
CASSQVRQGAVYRGYTF
>NA|NA|TRBV4-2|TRBJ1-2
TGTGCCAGCAGCCAAGATCGGAGCAGCAACTATGGCTACACCTTC
CASSQDRSSNYGYTF
>NA|NA|TRBV20-1|TRBJ2-2
TGCAGTGCCAAAGGGCCGGGGAAGCTGTTTTTT
CSAKGPGKLFF
>NA|TRBD1|TRBV28|TRBJ2-5
TGTGCCAGCAGTTTTTATTTCGCCTCCGGAGGGGAGGGGGGACAGGGAAACCAAGAGACCCAGTACTTC
CASSFYFASGGEGGQGNQETQYF
>once|TRBD2|TRBV9|TRBJ2-5
TGTGCCAGCAGCGTTCTAGCGGGATCTCCGGAGACCCAGTACTTC
CASSVLAGSPETQYF
>NA|TRBD2|TRBV7-9|TRBJ2-7
TGTGCCAGCACCCTCCCTAGCGGATCCTACGAGCAGTACTTC
CASTLPSGSYEQYF
>NA|TRBD1|TRBV4-3|TRBJ1-2
TGCGCCAGCAGCCAAGACATGGTACAGGGGGTCGGCGGCTACACCTTC
CASSQDMVQGVGGYTF
>NA|TRBD1|TRBV10-3|TRBJ1-1
TGTGCCGTGCGACAGGGGGCCACTGAAGCTTTCTTT
CAVRQGATEAFF
>NA|NA|TRBV18|TRBJ1-1
TGTGCCAGCTCACCACCTACGTTGCTAGGGGTAGCTTTCTTT
CASSPPTLLGVAFF
>NA|NA|TRBV27|TRBJ1-2
TGTGCCAGCAGTCACGGGACAATGACTGCTAACTATGGCTACACCTTC
CASSHGTMTANYGYTF
>NA|NA|TRBV19|TRBJ1-5
TGTGCCAGTAGTATACGGGACACCAATCAGCCCCAGCATTTT
CASSIRDTNQPQHF
>few|NA|TRBV5-1|TRBJ2-7
TGCGCCAGCAGCTTGGCTGGTGGAGAAGCCCGGTACTTC
CASSLAGGEARYF
>NA|NA|TRBV7-9|TRBJ2-4
TGTGCCAGCAGCGAACCCGCAGTCAAAAACATTCAGTACTTC
CASSEPAVKNIQYF